The text below deals with one T cell receptor (beta chain). Its antigen is as yet unknown. The sample is drawn from a study of somatic mutations in cytotoxic T cells in rheumatoid arthritis. On the study more broadly: Blood (around 32 ml EDTA) from each patient was taken right after diagnosis, before any treatment. Overall study findings and caveats: The top CD8+ clone topped 20% of CD8+ cells in about an eighth of the roughly 60 patients.

Germline V gene data show CDR1 as MDHEN and CDR2 as SYDVKM. This CDR3 has 14 amino acids. The ends lost 6 bases at V and 7 bases at J; junction bases unmatched: 9. This table comes from immunoSEQ multiplex PCR, and its TCRdb copy is limited to in-frame clones, with some not included. The top ten clones hold 9.5% to 13% of a sample with more than 10,000 clones, 70% to 90% of them seen once. Sequencing was performed on CD8+ T cells sorted from blood. This TCR derives from an adult with rheumatoid arthritis. The genes are TRBV28 and TRBJ1-5, with 7 bases aligning to TRBD1. DNA of the CDR3: TGTGCCAGCAGACTCAGGGGGTTTGGGCAGCCCCAGCATTTT. Translation: CASRLRGFGQPQHF.